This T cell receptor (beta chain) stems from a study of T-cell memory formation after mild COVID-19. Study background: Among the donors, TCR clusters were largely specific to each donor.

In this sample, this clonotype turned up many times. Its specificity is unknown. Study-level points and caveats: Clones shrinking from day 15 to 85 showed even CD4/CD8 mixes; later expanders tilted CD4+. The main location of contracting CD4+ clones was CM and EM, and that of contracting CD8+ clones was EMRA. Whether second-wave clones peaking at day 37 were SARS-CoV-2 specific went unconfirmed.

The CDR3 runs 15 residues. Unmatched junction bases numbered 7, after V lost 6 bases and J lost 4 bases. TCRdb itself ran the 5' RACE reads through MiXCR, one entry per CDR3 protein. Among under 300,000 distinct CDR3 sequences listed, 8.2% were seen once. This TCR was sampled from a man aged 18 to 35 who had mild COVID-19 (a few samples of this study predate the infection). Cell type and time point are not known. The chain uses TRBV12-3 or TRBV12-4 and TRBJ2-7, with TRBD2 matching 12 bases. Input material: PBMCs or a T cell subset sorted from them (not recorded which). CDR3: CASSKTSGGVYEQYF. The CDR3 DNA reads TGTGCCAGCAGCAAGACTAGCGGGGGTGTTTACGAGCAGTACTTC.